This T cell receptor beta chain was captured by sequencing in a study of PD-1 blockade in classical Hodgkin lymphoma. Study-wide background: Patients received nivolumab 3 mg/kg intravenously every 2 weeks. Study-level results: Exclusion was applied to patients who started nivolumab under 1 year after ASCT. It was reported that newly diagnosed patients had less baseline TCR diversity than healthy donors. With CD4+ cells, TCR diversity rose significantly by C4D1, but not with CD8+ cells.

The CDR3 loop spans 15 amino acids. Trimming took off 0 bases at V and 1 base at J, with 10 bases between the two ends. Germline V gene sequence: CDR1 SGHRS, CDR2 YFSETQ. This clone was seen once. The antigen is not known. The protocol was immunoSEQ multiplex PCR, while the TCRdb copy is restricted to in-frame clones and leaves out a portion. The sample consists of about 24,000 clones, 81% of them appearing once. The time point: cycle 4 day 1 (C4D1), after more than five weeks of nivolumab. Relapse after autologous stem cell transplantation occurred in every patient, and brentuximab vedotin exposure varied.

This specimen consisted of peripheral blood mononuclear cells (PBMCs), obtained before the fourth cycle of nivolumab. This TCR derives from a human donor with classical Hodgkin lymphoma. V usage is TRBV5-1 and J usage is TRBJ1-1; D gene uncertain. DNA for the CDR3: TGCGCCAGCAGCTTGGGACCGTCAAAGAACACTGAAGCTTTCTTT. It codes for CASSLGPSKNTEAFF.